The rows below give T cell receptor beta chains drawn from one sample of a study of neoadjuvant anti-PD-1 for oral cavity cancer. Only in-frame clones appear in the TCRdb table, and some are missing; sequencing was by immunoSEQ multiplex PCR. The table has roughly 40,000 clones, approximately 80% seen once. Here the sequenced sample was PBMCs, taken after nivolumab (anti-PD-1) treatment. Every receptor here comes from a person aged 40 to 85 with oral cavity squamous cell carcinoma. CDR3s include the opening cysteine and the closing phenylalanine or tryptophan. The D gene is left open where the match is weak. Not every row has a clone size; where given, it reads once, few, many or a size class.

>12|TRBV19|.|.|TRBJ2-1
CASSKGVNEQFF
TGTGCCAGTAGTAAGGGGGTCAATGAGCAGTTCTTC
>13|TRBV29-1|.|.|TRBJ2-7
CSAWVKTSYEQYF
TGCAGCGCATGGGTGAAAACTTCCTACGAGCAGTACTTC
>16|TRBV5-1|.|TRBD2|TRBJ2-7
CASSSGTSGGQYEQYF
TGCGCCAGCAGCTCCGGGACTAGCGGGGGGCAGTACGAGCAGTACTTC
>14|TRBV30|.|TRBD2|TRBJ2-1
CAWRAPGGYNEQFF
TGTGCCTGGAGGGCTCCGGGGGGATACAATGAGCAGTTCTTC
>16|TRBV7-8|.|.|TRBJ2-2
CASSLRGGVRTGELFF
TGTGCCAGCAGCTTAAGGGGGGGAGTGCGCACCGGGGAGCTGTTTTTT
>16|TRBV6-1|medium-sized|TRBD2|TRBJ2-1
CASSEANSGVYNEQFF
TGTGCCAGCAGTGAAGCGAATAGCGGGGTGTACAATGAGCAGTTCTTC
>15|TRBV28|.|.|TRBJ2-1
CASTLLGRTGGEQFF
TGTGCCAGCACCTTGTTGGGGCGGACTGGGGGTGAGCAGTTCTTC
>13|TRBV5-1|.|.|TRBJ1-6
CASSNSGGAPLHF
TGCGCCAGCAGCAACAGTGGTGGAGCACCCCTCCACTTT
>14|TRBV5-1|.|.|TRBJ2-2
CASSLWTNTGELFF
TGCGCCAGCAGCCTCTGGACGAACACCGGGGAGCTGTTTTTT
>15|TRBV14|once|.|TRBJ2-5
CASSRRLRGQETQYF
TGTGCCAGCAGCCGCCGACTGAGGGGCCAAGAGACCCAGTACTTC
>17|TRBV5-1|.|.|TRBJ1-6
CASSLGSLGGADSPLHF
TGCGCCAGCAGCTTGGGGTCTTTAGGGGGTGCGGATTCACCCCTCCACTTT
>15|TRBV7-2|.|TRBD1|TRBJ1-6
CASSVRQGGNSPLHF
TGTGCCAGCAGCGTAAGACAGGGTGGCAATTCACCCCTCCACTTT
>16|TRBV5-4|.|TRBD1|TRBJ1-3
CASSFGTGSSGNTIYF
TGTGCCAGCAGCTTCGGGACAGGGTCTTCTGGAAACACCATATATTTT
>13|TRBV7-8|.|.|TRBJ2-5
CATTLGLKETQYF
TGTGCCACCACGCTGGGGTTAAAAGAGACCCAGTACTTC
>16|TRBV28|.|.|TRBJ2-7
CASSFTLQGLTYEQYF
TGTGCCAGCAGTTTTACCCTACAGGGATTGACCTACGAGCAGTACTTC
>15|TRBV6-5|.|.|TRBJ1-6
CASRVTATHNSPLHF
TGTGCCAGCAGGGTGACAGCGACCCATAATTCACCCCTCCACTTT
>13|TRBV10-1|.|TRBD2|TRBJ2-3
CATSSGITDTQYF
TGCGCCACGTCTAGCGGGATCACAGATACGCAGTATTTT
>15|TRBV11-2|.|TRBD1|TRBJ1-2
CASSTWTGNGYGYTF
TGTGCCAGCAGCACCTGGACAGGGAACGGCTATGGCTACACCTTC
>14|TRBV4-1|.|.|TRBJ1-1
CASSHRVVNTEAFF
TGCGCCAGCAGCCATCGGGTCGTGAACACTGAAGCTTTCTTT
>11|TRBV6-1|.|.|TRBJ2-3
CASTTPDTQYF
TGTGCCAGCACCACCCCAGATACGCAGTATTTT
>13|TRBV2|once|.|TRBJ1-1
CASIRPQNTEAFF
TGTGCCAGCATTCGACCTCAGAACACTGAAGCTTTCTTT
>13|TRBV19|.|.|TRBJ1-1
CASSMVAGTEAFF
TGTGCCAGTAGTATGGTTGCGGGGACTGAAGCTTTCTTT
>15|TRBV9|.|.|TRBJ1-1
CASSPRLGRNTEAFF
TGTGCCAGCAGCCCTCGCCTGGGGAGAAACACTGAAGCTTTCTTT
>16|TRBV4-1|few|.|TRBJ2-3
CASSQVNMGWGDTQYF
TGCGCCAGCAGCCAAGTCAACATGGGGTGGGGAGATACGCAGTATTTT
>14|TRBV19|.|.|TRBJ2-3
CASSIDLSTDTQYF
TGTGCCAGTAGTATAGATCTAAGCACAGATACGCAGTATTTT
>16|TRBV4-2|.|.|TRBJ2-3
CASSQEGGSFTDTQYF
TGTGCCAGCAGCCAGGAGGGGGGGTCATTCACAGATACGCAGTATTTT
>14|TRBV7-3|.|.|TRBJ2-1
CASSPESIYNEQFF
TGTGCCAGCAGCCCGGAAAGCATTTACAATGAGCAGTTCTTC
>14|TRBV30|.|TRBD1|TRBJ1-1
CAWSLGQANTEAFF
TGTGCCTGGTCACTCGGACAGGCGAACACTGAAGCTTTCTTT
>15|TRBV6-1|.|TRBD2|TRBJ2-5
CASFPGLADQETQYF
TGTGCCAGCTTTCCGGGACTAGCGGATCAAGAGACCCAGTACTTC
>17|TRBV19|.|.|TRBJ1-2
CASSIMDLGQSIYGYTF
TGTGCCAGTAGTATAATGGATTTGGGACAATCGATCTATGGCTACACCTTC
>14|TRBV7-2|.|.|TRBJ2-7
CASSSAGLPYEQYF
TGTGCCAGCAGCTCCGCGGGACTCCCCTACGAGCAGTACTTC
>15|TRBV5-1|.|.|TRBJ1-6
CASSLDHGSYSPLHF
TGCGCCAGCAGCTTGGACCATGGGTCCTATTCACCCCTCCACTTT
>12|TRBV7-8|.|.|TRBJ2-4
CASSLAVGLQYF
TGTGCCAGCAGCTTAGCGGTCGGGCTTCAGTACTTC
>15|TRBV29-1|.|.|TRBJ1-4
CSVESGSVTNEKLFF
TGCAGCGTTGAATCAGGGTCGGTAACTAATGAAAAACTGTTTTTT
>16|TRBV19|.|.|TRBJ2-7
CASTRRERESSYEQYF
TGTGCCAGTACCCGAAGGGAACGGGAAAGCTCCTACGAGCAGTACTTC